This T cell receptor beta chain stems from a study of shared clonotypes between healthy human individuals (dated by TCRdb to the early 2020s). With respect to the entire study: The cohort included three men and a couple of women between 18 and 49 years of age. To increase sequencing depth and limit assay-specific biases, TCR repertoire library preparation and sequencing were carried out by different laboratories using diverse techniques. For each donor, three plates each were used for CD4 naive and CD4 memory, two plates were used for CD8 naive, and one plate was used for CD8 memory. To estimate repertoire size and how much clonotype sharing occurs between individuals, the study deeply sequenced the blood TCR repertoires of five healthy adults. Each donor's leukapheresis produced roughly between about 0.9 and 9.5 billion PBMCs. The investigation overall reported the following: Because the study included a small number of donors, the genetic and exposure-history diversity represented was limited. Higher generation probabilities were observed for clonotypes shared by all four sorted-subset donors than for non-shared clonotypes. Sampling was restricted to blood, and TCR repertoires in tissue are likely to differ from TCR repertoires in blood. Rarefaction of sorted-subset datasets indicated incomplete sequencing despite the large sequencing depth. When a handful of donors were compared, the shared fraction of clonotypes was about 5.2% for naive CD4, roughly 3.4% for naive CD8, 2% to 2.5% for memory CD4, and under 0.5% for memory CD8. Larger estimated clonotype richness was generally found for naive subsets than for memory subsets. Based on pairwise subsampling, the degree of clonotype sharing among donors was expected to be affected by sequencing depth.

Using the deep immunoSEQ assay, multiplex PCR amplified TCR CDR3 regions from genomic DNA. Genomic DNA extracted from each cell subset was distributed evenly over all wells of several immunoSEQ 96-well plates, and each plate served as one replicate. For sorted subsets, roughly 190 ng of genomic DNA, equivalent to about 30,000 T cell genomes, went into each replicate PCR. Purified libraries were quantified with a Qubit 3.0 fluorometer, sized on a Bioanalyzer 2100, and re-quantified with the KAPA Library Quantification kit. Each immunoSEQ 96-well plate was sequenced on its own single-read 150-cycle Illumina NextSeq 550 flow cell. The authors processed their data as follows. Because only junctional sequences without quality scores were contained in the immunoSEQ output, filtering matching that applied to full-length reads could not be performed. Sequences were annotated with PyIR, a Python wrapper for IgBLAST v1.9, and V/J genes and CDR3 were assigned using IMGT germline references. Reads were removed for weak V/J assignments (E-value above 1e-6), missing CDR3, stop codons, out-of-frame junctions, or ambiguous translated residues. A V3J clonotype was defined by an identical inferred V gene, J gene, and CDR3 amino acid sequence. Percentage overlap between repertoires was computed as shared unique clonotypes divided by the size of the smaller repertoire. Repertoire richness was assessed with RTK rarefaction, the Chao1 estimator, and Recon v2.1 estimates of unobserved clonotypes. Generation probabilities were computed with OLGA for all TCRbeta clonotypes obtained by the gDNA method from several donors. Sourced from immuneACCESS, this table was stored by TCRdb with only in-frame sequences that have V and J called. A share of the clones is absent; for the studies checked, an unresolved V gene accounts for under half, and the remainder has no known explanation. The DNA gave D and trimming, while V, J and clone size come from that table. The sample table records some 1,600,000 clones; about 98% of these occur just once. Approximately 0.44% of the sample belongs to the ten largest clones.

Only one count was recorded for this clone. The antigen it recognizes is unknown. There are no base qualities to consult, and no much larger clone falls within one base. Healthy HIV-negative adults with no recently reported acute infections or vaccinations were included as donors. Every donor was a Caucasian adult living in Nashville, Tennessee, USA. Magnetic negative selection was used to enrich CD4+ T cells, after which naive cells were positively selected on CD45RA and the negative fraction became the memory subset. Blood was collected by leukapheresis, and PBMCs were isolated by Ficoll-Histopaque density gradient centrifugation and then cryopreserved in liquid nitrogen vapor phase. Analytical flow cytometry was used to check the purity and quantity of every magnetically sorted T cell population. Genomic DNA was isolated from each sorted fraction and quantified by UV absorbance on a Nanodrop 2000c.

The germline V gene (reference sequence) provides CDR1 MNHEY and CDR2 SMNVEV. CDR3 length: 16 amino acids, cysteine to phenylalanine. Only CDR3 DNA is held: 48 bases, read in frame from base 1. V sheds 7 bases and J sheds 7 bases, leaving 26 bases between their ends. What was sequenced was naive CD4+ T cells sorted from blood. Reading the label with the study, this specimen's cell subset or site is: CD45RA+ positively selected. The origin of this receptor is a man in his thirties or forties in good health. In this chain, TRBV27 is recombined with TRBJ2-7; TRBD2 is perhaps the D gene, given 5 matching bases. The bases read TGTGCCAGCATTTCGAAAATTTGGGAGCTTGGGCTTGAGCAGTACTTC. The resulting protein is CASISKIWELGLEQYF.